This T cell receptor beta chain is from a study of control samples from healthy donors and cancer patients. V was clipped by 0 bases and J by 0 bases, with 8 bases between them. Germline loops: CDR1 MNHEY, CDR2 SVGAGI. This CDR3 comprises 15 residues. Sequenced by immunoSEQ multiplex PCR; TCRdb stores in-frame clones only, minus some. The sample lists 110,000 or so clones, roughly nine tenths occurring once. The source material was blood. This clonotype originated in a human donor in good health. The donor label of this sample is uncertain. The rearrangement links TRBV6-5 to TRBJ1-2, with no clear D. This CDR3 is CASSYSRQTNYGYTF. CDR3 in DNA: TGTGCCAGCAGTTACTCGAGGCAGACTAACTATGGCTACACCTTC.